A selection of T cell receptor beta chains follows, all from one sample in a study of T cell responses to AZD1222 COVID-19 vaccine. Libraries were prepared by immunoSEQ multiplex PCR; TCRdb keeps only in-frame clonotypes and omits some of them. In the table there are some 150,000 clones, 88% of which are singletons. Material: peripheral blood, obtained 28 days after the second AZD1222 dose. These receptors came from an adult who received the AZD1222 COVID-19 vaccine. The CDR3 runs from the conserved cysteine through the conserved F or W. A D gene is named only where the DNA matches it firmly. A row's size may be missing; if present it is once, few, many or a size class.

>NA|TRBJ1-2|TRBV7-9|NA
TGTGCCAGCAGCCGGGAGAATTATGGCTACACCTTC
CASSRENYGYTF
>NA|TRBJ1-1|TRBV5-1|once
TGCGCCAGCAGCTTTGTTGGTACCCAGGGGCGCGGCGGGGCCACTGAAGCTTTCTTT
CASSFVGTQGRGGATEAFF
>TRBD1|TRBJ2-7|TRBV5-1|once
TGCGCCAGTGGGACAGACTACGAGCAGTACTTC
CASGTDYEQYF
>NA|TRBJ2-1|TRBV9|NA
TGTGCCAGCAGCGTAGCCGGGCAGGGGGGTAGGGGTGAGCAGTTCTTC
CASSVAGQGGRGEQFF
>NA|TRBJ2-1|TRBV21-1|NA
TGTGCCAGCAGCAAATTTCCAGAACCAGGGGTTGGGGACAATGAGCAGTTCTTC
CASSKFPEPGVGDNEQFF
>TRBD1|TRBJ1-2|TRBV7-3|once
TGTGCCAGCGCCTGGGACAGCAACTATGGCTACACCTTC
CASAWDSNYGYTF
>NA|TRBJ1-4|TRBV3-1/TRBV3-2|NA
TGTGCCAGCAGCCAAGCCAGCTATAATGAAAAACTGTTTTTT
CASSQASYNEKLFF
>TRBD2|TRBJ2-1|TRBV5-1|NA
TGCGCCAGCAGCGGGGGACTAGCGGGGCACAATGAGCAGTTCTTC
CASSGGLAGHNEQFF
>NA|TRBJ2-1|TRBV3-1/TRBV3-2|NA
TGTGCCAGCAACCTGGGGGATGAGCAGTTCTTC
CASNLGDEQFF
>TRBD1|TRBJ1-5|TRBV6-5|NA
TGTGCCAGCAGCTATACAGGGGAGGGGCAGCCCCAGCATTTT
CASSYTGEGQPQHF
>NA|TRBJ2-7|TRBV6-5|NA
TGTGCCAGCAGCCCCGAGGGGGAGTGGTACGAGCAGTACTTC
CASSPEGEWYEQYF
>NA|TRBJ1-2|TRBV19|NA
TGTGCCAGGCATACCGGGAGGCATAGGGGCTATGGCTACACCTTC
CARHTGRHRGYGYTF
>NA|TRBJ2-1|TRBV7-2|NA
TGTGCCAGCAGCTTAGTTTGGGGGGGCGGCTCCTACAATGAGCAGTTCTTC
CASSLVWGGGSYNEQFF
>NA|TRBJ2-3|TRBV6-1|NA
TGTGCCAGCAGTGATTCCCGCACAGATACGCAGTATTTT
CASSDSRTDTQYF
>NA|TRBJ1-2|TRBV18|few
TGTGCCAGCTCACCCAGGGCTTATTTGGACTATGGCTACACCTTC
CASSPRAYLDYGYTF
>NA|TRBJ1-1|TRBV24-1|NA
TGTGCCACCAGTGATTATGAGGGCACTGAAGCTTTCTTT
CATSDYEGTEAFF
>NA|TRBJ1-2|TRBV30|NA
TGTGCCTGGACTGCAGTGGGAGCTCCGTATGGCTACACCTTC
CAWTAVGAPYGYTF
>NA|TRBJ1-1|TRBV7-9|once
TGTGCCAGCAGCTTAGGGGCAGAATACAACACTGAAGCTTTCTTT
CASSLGAEYNTEAFF